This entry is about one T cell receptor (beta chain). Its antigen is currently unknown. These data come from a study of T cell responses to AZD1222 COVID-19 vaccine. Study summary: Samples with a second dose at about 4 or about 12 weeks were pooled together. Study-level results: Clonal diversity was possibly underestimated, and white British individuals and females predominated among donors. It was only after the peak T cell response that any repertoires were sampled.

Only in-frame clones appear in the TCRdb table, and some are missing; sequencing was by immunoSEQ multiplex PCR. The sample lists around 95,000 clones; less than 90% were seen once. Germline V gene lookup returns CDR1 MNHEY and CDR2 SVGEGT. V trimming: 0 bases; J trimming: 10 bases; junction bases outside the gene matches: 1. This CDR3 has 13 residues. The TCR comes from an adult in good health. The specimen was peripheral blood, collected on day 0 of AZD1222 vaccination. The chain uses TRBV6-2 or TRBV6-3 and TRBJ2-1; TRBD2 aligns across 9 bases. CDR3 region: CASSYSLAGEQFF. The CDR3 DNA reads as TGTGCCAGCAGTTACTCCCTAGCGGGGGAGCAGTTCTTC.